The subject of this entry is one T cell receptor (beta chain). Its matching antigen is unknown. This record comes from a study of cytomegalovirus exposure and HLA in healthy donors. General study findings and limits: In a later analysis, CMV-associated beta chains were mostly HLA-associated, it appeared. Rare TCR sequences dominated, though some public TCRs recurred in many donors. Information on immune exposure was restricted to one variable (CMV serostatus). According to the study, around 160 TCR beta chains were cytomegalovirus-associated.

Germline lookup yields CDR1 SGHNT and CDR2 YYREEE (reference sequence). CDR3 size: 14 residues. The V end lost 0 bases, the J end lost 7 bases, and 11 bases lay between the germline ends. Vbeta (60) and Jbeta (13) primers were used in the PCR. Sequencing was performed with immunoSEQ multiplex PCR; in TCRdb, only in-frame clones are kept and a portion is missing. The sample has 45,000 to 70,000 clones, and its top ten clones hold more than 9.5%. This receptor was taken from a woman aged 45 to 65 in good health and CMV-seropositive. The sequencing sample was made of PBMCs. This chain joins TRBV5-4 and TRBJ2-4, with a possible D match to TRBD1 (5 bases). The CDR3 sequence is CASSLDQGSNIQYF. The CDR3 DNA follows: TGTGCCAGCAGCTTGGACCAGGGAAGCAACATTCAGTACTTC.